A single T cell receptor beta chain is shown here with its context. What it binds is not known. CD45RO-negative, CCR7-positively selected cells formed the naive CD8 fraction, excluding terminally differentiated effector memory CD45RA+ cells. The entry originates in a study of shared clonotypes between healthy human individuals. Notes on the study in general: Compared with clonotypes that all four donors shared, non-shared clonotypes had lower generation probabilities.

This CDR3 region has 17 residues. The V segment lost 3 bases and the J segment 1 base; nucleotides outside the gene matches: 9. Germline V lookup: CDR1 MNHEY, CDR2 SMNVEV (reference sequence). The test was conducted at deep level. DNA at 150 to 200 ng, 30,000 or so T cell genomes, went into sorted-subset replicate PCRs. Assay: immunoSEQ multiplex PCR; the TCRdb copy retains only in-frame clones and omits some. This sample has about 2 million clones; about 95% occur once, and the top ten carry 1% to 1.5%. This sequence originates from a young man in good health. The specimen sequenced was naive CD8+ T cells sorted from blood. V usage is TRBV27 and J usage is TRBJ2-7, with 10 bases aligning to TRBD2. CDR3 sequence (DNA): TGTGCCAGCAGTTTTGGGCCACCAGCGGGAGGGTCCTACGAGCAGTACTTC. Translating it yields CASSFGPPAGGSYEQYF.